The present entry profiles one TCR beta chain with its context. The data originate from a study of blood T cell repertoires in COVID-19. In the study overall: Sources were T cells, B-cell-depleted T cells, or PBMCs; the material itself was cDNA or gDNA.

As originally analysed: Cell counts per sample came from amplifying reference gene primers. Data came from immunoSEQ multiplex PCR; TCRdb stores just in-frame clones and leaves some out. The V and J calls and clone size were taken over from that table, and D and trimming were inferred from the DNA. The table shows 120,000 or so clones, with roughly 80% occurring only once. The CDR3 totals 15 residues. V was clipped by 2 bases and J by 11 bases; unmatched bases: 11. From germline, CDR1 is KGHDR and CDR2 SFDVKD. This sequence originates from a woman in her 50s with acute or convalescent COVID-19. The chain uses TRBV24-1 and TRBJ1-5, with 7 bases lining up with TRBD1. Input material: peripheral blood. CDR3 sequence reads: CATSDSGDSNPTQHF. The CDR3, as DNA: TGTGCCACCAGTGATTCGGGGGACAGTAACCCGACCCAGCATTTT.